Below, 13 T cell receptor beta chains from the same sample are listed, as sequenced in a study of cytomegalovirus exposure and HLA in healthy donors (dated by TCRdb to between 2016 and 2019). The library was produced with the immunoSEQ multiplex PCR assay. TCRdb stores this immuneACCESS table with in-frame sequences only. Part of the clones is absent; in the studies checked, under half of the shortfall reflects unresolved V genes, and no reason is known for the rest. The sample table shows fewer than 85,000 clones, and roughly 95% are seen once. Jointly, the top ten make up about 1.3% of the sample. Material for sequencing was PBMCs. The receptors were sampled from a woman younger than 35 in good health and CMV-seronegative.

This chain joins TRBV19 and TRBJ2-7, with 13 nucleotides matching TRBD2. This CDR3 region has 14 residues. CDR1 LNHDA and CDR2 SQIVND come from the germline V gene (reference sequence). Trimming removed 5 bases from V and 4 bases from J; junction bases left unmatched: 2. The CDR3 protein is CASSGTSGAYEQYF. CDR3 sequence (DNA): TGTGCCAGTAGTGGGACTAGCGGGGCTTACGAGCAGTACTTC. The full variable domain, in which reference TRBV19 and TRBJ2-7 provide the parts outside the CDR3, is DGGITQSPKYLFRKEGQNVTLSCEQNLNHDAMYWYRQDPGQGLRLIYYSQIVNDFQKGDIAEGYSVSREKKESFPLTVTSAQKNPTAFYLCASSGTSGAYEQYFGPGTRLTVT.

The chain recombines TRBV6-5 with TRBJ1-2; TRBD1 matches 9 bases. CDR1 and CDR2 from the germline V gene are MNHEY and SVGAGI. Trimming at V came to 0 bases and at J to 10 bases, leaving 9 bases not matched to a gene. The CDR3 spans 15 residues. In DNA, the CDR3 is TGTGCCAGCAGTTACTCCCTTGGGACAGGGAGTACCTACACCTTC. Encoded protein: CASSYSLGTGSTYTF.

The chain couples TRBV14 to TRBJ2-7; 8 bases align to TRBD1. The CDR3 is 16 residues long. The V gene end was trimmed by 5 bases and the J gene end by 1 base; junction bases not matched to a gene: 10. CDR1 SGHDN and CDR2 FVKESK come from the germline V gene. CDR3 protein: CASSTRQGKGSYEQYF. The DNA of the CDR3 is TGTGCCAGCAGCACCCGACAGGGGAAGGGGTCCTACGAGCAGTACTTC.

The CDR3 nucleotides are TGTGCCAGCAGCCCCACTAGCGGGGGGCAGTACTTC. This codes for CASSPTSGGQYF. The V gene is TRBV11-2, the J gene TRBJ2-7; 11 nucleotides line up with TRBD2. Germline V gene sequence: CDR1 SGHAT, CDR2 FQNNGV. This CDR3 is 12 amino acids long. Trimming at V came to 5 bases and at J to 9 bases, leaving 3 bases not matched to a gene.

CDR3 protein: CAISVGQGAYGYTF. In DNA, the CDR3 is TGTGCCATCAGTGTTGGACAGGGGGCCTATGGCTACACCTTC. The chain combines TRBV10-3 with TRBJ1-2; 11 bases agree with TRBD1. V dropped 4 bases and J dropped 4; count of bases not matched to a gene: 2. The germline gives CDR1 ENHRY, CDR2 SYGVKD. The CDR3 runs 14 residues.

The chain has TRBV6-4 and TRBJ2-2; 13 bases match TRBD2. CDR1 and CDR2 from the germline V gene are MRHNA and SNTAGT. Trimming at V came to 5 bases and at J to 11 bases, leaving 2 bases not matched to a gene. The CDR3 covers 13 residues. The CDR3 sequence: CASSPGLAGELFF. For the CDR3, the DNA is TGTGCCAGCAGTCCGGGACTAGCGGGAGAGCTGTTTTTT.

The chain recombines TRBV6-6 with TRBJ2-4; TRBD2 matches 15 bases. The germline V gene has CDR1 MNHNY and CDR2 SVGAGI (reference sequence). The CDR3 spans 15 residues. With 5 bases clipped from V and 8 bases from J, the junction kept 4 bases outside the gene matches. The CDR3 is CASSHRTSGRDIQYF. The CDR3 DNA reads as TGTGCCAGCAGTCACCGGACTAGCGGGAGGGACATTCAGTACTTC.

This chain links TRBV6-1 with TRBJ2-7, with TRBD2 identical over 7 bases. The trim removed 10 bases at V and 2 bases at J, leaving 5 bases unmatched. Germline V gene sequence: CDR1 MNHNS, CDR2 SASEGT. CDR3 size: 12 residues. The CDR3 region is CATERDTYEQYF. CDR3 sequence (DNA): TGTGCCACGGAGCGGGATACCTACGAGCAGTACTTC.

This chain uses TRBV6-5 with TRBJ1-1; 7 bases are a match to TRBD1. Germline V gene lookup returns CDR1 MNHEY and CDR2 SVGAGI. Germline trimming cut 6 bases from V and 5 bases from J; bases unmatched to any gene: 12. The CDR3 spans 15 residues. The chain's CDR3 is CASSPSTGALTEAFF. The CDR3 DNA reads as TGTGCCAGCAGCCCTTCAACAGGGGCCCTAACTGAAGCTTTCTTT.

This chain joins TRBV5-1 and TRBJ2-2, with 7 positions matching TRBD1. The ends lost 6 bases at V and 3 bases at J; junction bases unmatched: 8. The CDR3 runs to 15 residues. The germline CDR1 and CDR2 sequences are SGHRS and YFSETQ. CDR3 nucleotide sequence: TGCGCCAGCACTCCCGGACAGGTAGACACCGGGGAGCTGTTTTTT. Translation: CASTPGQVDTGELFF.

As DNA, the CDR3 is TGTGCCTGGAGTCCCCGAGTAGAAGCTTTCTTT. Translating gives CAWSPRVEAFF. V usage is TRBV30 and J usage is TRBJ1-1; D is undetermined. V gave up 2 bases and J gave up 8 bases, with 9 bases separating them. There are 11 residues in the CDR3. Looked up from germline, CDR1 is GTSNPN and CDR2 is SVGIG (reference sequence).

The rearrangement uses TRBV10-1 and TRBJ1-5; D possibly corresponds to TRBD1 (6 bases). The CDR3 runs to 13 residues. V was pared by 10 bases and J by 9 bases, with 19 bases between. CDR1 and CDR2 from the germline V gene are WNHNN and SYGVQD (reference sequence). The CDR3, as DNA: TGCGCCACCGCCGGGACACCAGACGGGCCCCAGCATTTT. The encoded protein is CATAGTPDGPQHF.

The rearrangement joins TRBV6-1 to TRBJ1-1; D ambiguous. Germline CDR1 and CDR2: MNHNS and SASEGT. There are 15 residues in the CDR3. V lost 5 bases to trimming and J lost 1 base, with 14 bases between them. CDR3 protein: CASSHGSTANTEAFF. The CDR3, as DNA: TGTGCCAGCAGTCATGGGAGCACAGCGAACACTGAAGCTTTCTTT.